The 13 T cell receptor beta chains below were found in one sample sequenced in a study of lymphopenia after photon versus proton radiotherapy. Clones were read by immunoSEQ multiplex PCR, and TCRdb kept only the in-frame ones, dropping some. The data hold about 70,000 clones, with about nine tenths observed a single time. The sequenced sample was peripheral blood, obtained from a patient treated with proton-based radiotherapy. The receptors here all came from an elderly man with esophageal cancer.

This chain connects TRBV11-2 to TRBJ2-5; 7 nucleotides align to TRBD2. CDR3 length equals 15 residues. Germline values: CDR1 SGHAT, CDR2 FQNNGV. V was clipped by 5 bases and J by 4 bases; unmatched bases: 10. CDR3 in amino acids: CASSPGTTSRETQYF. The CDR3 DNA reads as TGTGCCAGCAGCCCGGGGACTACGAGTAGAGAGACCCAGTACTTC.

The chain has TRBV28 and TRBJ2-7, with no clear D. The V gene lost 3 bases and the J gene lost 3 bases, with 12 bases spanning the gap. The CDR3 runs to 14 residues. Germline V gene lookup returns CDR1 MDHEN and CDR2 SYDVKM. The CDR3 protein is CASSFSGTDYEQYF. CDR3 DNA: TGTGCCAGCAGTTTTAGTGGCACCGACTACGAGCAGTACTTC. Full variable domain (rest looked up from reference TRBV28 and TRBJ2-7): DVKVTQSSRYLVKRTGEKVFLECVQDMDHENMFWYRQDPGLGLRLIYFSYDVKMKEKGDIPEGYSVSREKKERFSLILESASTNQTSMYLCASSFSGTDYEQYFGPGTRLTVT.

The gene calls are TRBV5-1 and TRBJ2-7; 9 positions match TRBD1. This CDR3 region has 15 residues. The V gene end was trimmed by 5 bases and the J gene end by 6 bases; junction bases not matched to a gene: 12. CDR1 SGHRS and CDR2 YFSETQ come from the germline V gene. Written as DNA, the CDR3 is TGCGCCAGCAGTTCATCCGGGACAGGGATATCCGAGCAGTACTTC. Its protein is CASSSSGTGISEQYF.

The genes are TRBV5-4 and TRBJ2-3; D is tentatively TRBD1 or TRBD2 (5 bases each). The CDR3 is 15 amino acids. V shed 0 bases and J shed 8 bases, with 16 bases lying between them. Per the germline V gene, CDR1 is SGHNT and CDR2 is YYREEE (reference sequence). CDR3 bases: TGTGCCAGCAGCTTGGTGTGGGGGTCGTTGGGTACGCAGTATTTT. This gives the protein CASSLVWGSLGTQYF.

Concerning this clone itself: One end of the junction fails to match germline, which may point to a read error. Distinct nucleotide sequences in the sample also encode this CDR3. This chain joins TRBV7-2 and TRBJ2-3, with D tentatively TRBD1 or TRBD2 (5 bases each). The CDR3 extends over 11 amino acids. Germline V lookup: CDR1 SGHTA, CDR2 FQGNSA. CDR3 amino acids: CASRRGDTQYF. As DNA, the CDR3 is TGTGCCAGCAGGAGAGGGGATACACAGTATTTT.

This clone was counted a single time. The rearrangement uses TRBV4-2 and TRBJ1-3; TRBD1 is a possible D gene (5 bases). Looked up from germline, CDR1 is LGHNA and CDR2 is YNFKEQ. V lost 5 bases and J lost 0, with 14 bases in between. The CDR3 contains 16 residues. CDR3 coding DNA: TGTGCCAGCAGCTCAGCGACAGACCCCTCTGGAAACACCATATATTTT. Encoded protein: CASSSATDPSGNTIYF.

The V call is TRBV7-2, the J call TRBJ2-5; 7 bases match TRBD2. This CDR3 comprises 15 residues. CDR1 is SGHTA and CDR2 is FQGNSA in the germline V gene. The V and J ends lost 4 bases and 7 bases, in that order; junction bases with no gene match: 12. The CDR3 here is CASSSSTPTGGTQYF. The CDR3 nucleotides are TGTGCCAGCAGCTCCTCGACACCTACGGGAGGGACCCAGTACTTC.

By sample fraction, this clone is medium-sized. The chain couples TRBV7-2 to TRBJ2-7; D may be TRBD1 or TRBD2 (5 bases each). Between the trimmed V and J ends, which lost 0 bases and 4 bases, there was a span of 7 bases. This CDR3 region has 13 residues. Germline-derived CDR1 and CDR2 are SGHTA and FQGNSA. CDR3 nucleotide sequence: TGTGCCAGCAGCTTAGCGGGACCTTACGAGCAGTACTTC. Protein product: CASSLAGPYEQYF.

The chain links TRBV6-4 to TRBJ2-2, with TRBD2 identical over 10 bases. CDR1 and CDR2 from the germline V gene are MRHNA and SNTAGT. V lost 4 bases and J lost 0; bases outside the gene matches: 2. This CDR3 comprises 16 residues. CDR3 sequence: CASSAAGGTNTGELFF. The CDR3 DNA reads TGTGCCAGCAGTGCAGCGGGAGGGACGAACACCGGGGAGCTGTTTTTT.

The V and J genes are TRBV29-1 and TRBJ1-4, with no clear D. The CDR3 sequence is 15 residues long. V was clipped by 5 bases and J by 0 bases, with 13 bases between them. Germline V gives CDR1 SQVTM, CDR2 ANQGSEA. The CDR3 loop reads CSVTDTRATNEKLFF. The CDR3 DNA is TGCAGCGTTACTGACACCCGAGCAACTAATGAAAAACTGTTTTTT.

The CDR3 spells CASSLAGSGETQYF. DNA for the CDR3: TGTGCCAGCAGCTTAGCAGGAAGCGGCGAGACCCAGTACTTC. The chain joins TRBV7-6 to TRBJ2-5; D perhaps matches TRBD2 (5 bases). Germline V lookup: CDR1 SGHVS, CDR2 FNYEAQ. CDR3 size: 14 residues. Trimming cost V 0 bases and J 5 bases, with 10 bases left between them.

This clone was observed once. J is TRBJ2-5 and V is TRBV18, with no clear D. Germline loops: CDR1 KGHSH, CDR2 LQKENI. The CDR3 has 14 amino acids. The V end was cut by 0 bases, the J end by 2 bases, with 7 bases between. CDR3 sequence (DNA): TGTGCCAGCTCACCACCGGTGGAACAAGAGACCCAGTACTTC. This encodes CASSPPVEQETQYF.

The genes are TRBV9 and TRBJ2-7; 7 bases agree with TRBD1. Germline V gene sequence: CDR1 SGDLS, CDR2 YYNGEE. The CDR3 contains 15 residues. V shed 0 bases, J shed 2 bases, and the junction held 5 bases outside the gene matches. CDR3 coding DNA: TGTGCCAGCAGCGTAGACGCAGGGGGTCCCTACGAGCAGTACTTC. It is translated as CASSVDAGGPYEQYF.